This T cell receptor beta chain was captured by sequencing in a study of cytomegalovirus exposure and HLA in healthy donors. The wider study: Findings of an earlier analysis included under 140 million unique TCR beta sequences from 200 million or so T cells.

Points on this clone: What it recognizes is unknown.

Findings of the study overall: The authors enumerated under 200 TCR beta chains as linked to cytomegalovirus. When analyzed later, the rates of TCR association showed variation by HLA locus, with DRB1 the most and HLA-C the fewest. Most TCR sequences were rare, but some public TCRs occurred in many donors.

The PCR contained 60 Vbeta and 13 Jbeta primers. Sequencing used immunoSEQ multiplex PCR; TCRdb keeps in-frame clones, though not all of them. The repertoire has some 150,000 clones, approximately 79% of them found once; the top ten carry less than 3.5%. Trimming shortened V by 5 bases and J by 4 bases, and 12 bases separated the two germline ends. The CDR3 contains 14 residues. Per germline, CDR1 MNHEY and CDR2 SMNVEV (reference sequence). The sequence derives from a woman aged 25 to 39 in good health and CMV-seronegative. Material: PBMCs. This sequence joins TRBV27 and TRBJ2-1; a possible D gene is TRBD2 (5 bases). This chain's CDR3 is CASSKSLGYNEQFF. In nucleotides, the CDR3 is TGTGCCAGCAGTAAATCACTAGGTTACAATGAGCAGTTCTTC.